This T cell receptor beta chain appears in the sequencing data of a study of CD8+CD57+ T cells in acquired aplastic anemia. Across the whole study: The average for DNA from sorted CD4+ and CD8+ cells was roughly 3 ug.

This clonotype was detected once. The germline CDR1 and CDR2 sequences are MGHDK and SYGVNS. The CDR3 is made up of 14 amino acids. Between the trimmed V and J ends, which lost 1 base and 1 base, there was a span of 7 bases. By flow cytometry, patients selected for sequencing had shown an expansion of CD8+CD57+ cells. Each patient gave a blood sample that was collected before any therapy had been received. TCR beta VDJ combinations and CDR3 sequences were profiled from genomic DNA. TCRdb recomputed calls from the reads with MiXCR, one row per CDR3 protein. The table shows approximately 180,000 distinct CDR3 sequences, with roughly 50% occurring only once.

The sequencing input was sorted CD4+, CD8+, or CD8+CD57+ T cells (not recorded which) from PBMCs. This TCR was sampled from a human donor with aplastic anemia. This chain joins TRBV25-1 and TRBJ1-1; the D is unclear. CDR3 region: CASSESGKNTEAFF. CDR3 nucleotide sequence: TGTGCCAGCAGTGAATCGGGAAAGAACACTGAAGCTTTCTTT. Supplemented by reference TRBV25-1 and TRBJ1-1, the full variable domain reads EADIYQTPRYLVIGTGKKITLECSQTMGHDKMYWYQQDPGMELHLIHYSYGVNSTEKGDLSSESTVSRIRTEHFPLTLESARPSHTSQYLCASSESGKNTEAFFGQGTRLTVV.